Below, 27 T cell receptor beta chains from the same sample are listed, as sequenced in a study of shared clonotypes between healthy human individuals. Clones were sequenced by immunoSEQ multiplex PCR, and TCRdb holds only the in-frame ones, with some missing. The data show about 2 million clones, with approximately 94% seen just once and 1.2% held by the top ten. Positively selected for CCR7, the CD45RO-negative cells used as naive CD8 cells excluded terminally differentiated effector memory CD45RA+ cells. Sequenced: naive CD8+ T cells sorted from blood. The receptors shown here come from a young man in good health.

The V call is TRBV4-3, the J call TRBJ2-7; D is unclear. This CDR3 has 16 residues. Looked up from germline, CDR1 is LGHNA and CDR2 is YSLEER. The germline V and J ends were trimmed by 1 base and 3 bases, with 16 bases remaining between them. The CDR3 DNA reads as TGCGCCAGCAGCCAAGTGCTCAGGAACCCGATCTACGAGCAGTACTTC. This encodes CASSQVLRNPIYEQYF.

The chain is built from TRBV4-1 and TRBJ1-6, with D unclear. The V end was cut by 0 bases, the J end by 4 bases, with 7 bases between. The CDR3 has 15 residues. The germline V gene encodes CDR1 MGHRA and CDR2 YSYEKL. For the CDR3, the DNA is TGCGCCAGCAGCCAAGAAAACGGTTATAATTCACCCCTCCACTTT. Protein product: CASSQENGYNSPLHF.

The chain couples TRBV25-1 to TRBJ1-1; D is uncertain. V was shortened by 8 bases and J by 0 bases, with 10 bases between the two germline ends. The germline gives CDR1 MGHDK, CDR2 SYGVNS. CDR3 length equals 13 residues. In nucleotides, the CDR3 is TGTGCCAGCTTGTCCGTCATGAACACTGAAGCTTTCTTT. Protein product: CASLSVMNTEAFF.

This clone has only one observation. Other DNA sequences of this sample code for an identical CDR3. As DNA, the CDR3 is TGTGCCAGCAGCGCCGGACCCTACGAGCAGTACTTC. It codes for CASSAGPYEQYF. The chain links TRBV7-9 to TRBJ2-7; D call uncertain. Per germline, CDR1 SEHNR and CDR2 FQNEAQ (reference sequence). Trimming left V 5 bases short and J 2 bases short, with 7 bases between. This CDR3 spans 12 amino acids.

The CDR3 DNA sequence: TGTGCCAGCAGTCCATCGGGGGGCGAGCAGTACTTC. Translating it yields CASSPSGGEQYF. The chain couples TRBV27 to TRBJ2-7, with TRBD2 identical over 7 bases. This CDR3 spans 12 amino acids. CDR1 and CDR2 from the germline V gene are MNHEY and SMNVEV (reference sequence). Trimming took 5 bases from V and 6 from J; bases not matched to a gene: 4.

Turning to this clone: It is unclear where the CDR3 begins or ends on the DNA, so no DNA is shown, and the CDR3 is as TCRdb lists it. The genes are TRBV6-5 and TRBJ1-1. The V gene's germline CDR1 is MNHEY and CDR2 SVGAGI. The CDR3 numbers 13 amino acids, ends counted. Here the CDR3 reads CASSILGTTEAFF.

This clone was counted a single time. The chain has TRBV5-1 and TRBJ2-2; unclear D gene. The V gene lost 1 base and the J gene lost 1 base, with 5 bases spanning the gap. This CDR3 has 14 residues. Germline-derived CDR1 and CDR2 are SGHRS and YFSETQ. The CDR3 loop is CASSLTKNTGELFF. The CDR3 DNA reads TGCGCCAGCAGCTTGACAAAGAACACCGGGGAGCTGTTTTTT.

The rearrangement joins TRBV30 to TRBJ2-1; the D is unclear. This CDR3 has 14 amino acids. The V gene lost 4 bases and the J gene lost 3 bases, with 13 bases spanning the gap. Germline V gene data show CDR1 as GTSNPN and CDR2 as SVGIG (reference sequence). The CDR3 reads CAWTLREDYNEQFF. The CDR3 DNA is TGTGCCTGGACTTTAAGGGAAGACTACAATGAGCAGTTCTTC.

Regarding this clone: Within the sample, other DNA sequences also encode this same CDR3. The V call is TRBV5-6, the J call TRBJ2-3; D is undetermined. The V gene lost 3 bases and the J gene lost 4 bases, with 6 bases spanning the gap. CDR1 is SGHDT, CDR2 YYEEEE, per germline. This CDR3 comprises 12 residues. In DNA, the CDR3 is TGTGCCAGCAGCTCAAGCCCAGATACGCAGTATTTT. This codes for CASSSSPDTQYF.

The sample holds one count of this clone. V and J are TRBV6-5 and TRBJ1-1; 11 bases agree with TRBD1. The CDR3 is made up of 15 amino acids. Germline CDR1 MNHEY, CDR2 SVGAGI. V lost 2 bases to trimming and J lost 6 bases; unmatched junction nucleotides: 5. As DNA, the CDR3 is TGTGCCAGCAGTTACGGGACAGGGGGGTTTCCTGAAGCTTTCTTT. It encodes CASSYGTGGFPEAFF.

The rearrangement links TRBV6-6 to TRBJ2-7, with a weak D call TRBD2 (5 bases). Trimming shortened V by 0 bases and J by 1 base, and 10 bases separated the two germline ends. Per germline, CDR1 MNHNY and CDR2 SVGAGI (reference sequence). The CDR3 is 15 amino acids. The CDR3 nucleotides are TGTGCCAGCAGTTACTCGAACGGGGATTCCTACGAGCAGTACTTC. Its protein product is CASSYSNGDSYEQYF.

The chain links TRBV9 to TRBJ1-6, with a possible D match to TRBD1 (5 bases). This CDR3 has 17 amino acids. Germline V gene lookup returns CDR1 SGDLS and CDR2 YYNGEE. The V gene lost 3 bases and the J gene lost 9 bases, with 22 bases spanning the gap. DNA for the CDR3: TGTGCCAGCAGCGACCATGGGACCTCTCCCGGGGGTTCACCCCTCCACTTT. Translation gives CASSDHGTSPGGSPLHF.

This clone was recorded only once. V usage is TRBV25-1 and J usage is TRBJ2-7; D possibly corresponds to TRBD1 (5 bases). Germline loops: CDR1 MGHDK, CDR2 SYGVNS. V shed 0 bases and J shed 4 bases, with 7 bases lying between them. The CDR3 contains 13 residues. The CDR3, as DNA: TGTGCCAGCAGTGAATATGGGGCATACGAGCAGTACTTC. It yields the protein CASSEYGAYEQYF.

The rearrangement links TRBV11-3 to TRBJ1-3, with D perhaps TRBD1 (5 bases). CDR3 size: 19 residues. Trimming left V 1 base short and J 0 bases short, with 19 bases between. CDR1 and CDR2 from the germline V gene are SGHNT and YENEEA. CDR3 amino acids: CASSLGRWGRRYSGNTIYF. In DNA, the CDR3 is TGTGCCAGCAGCTTAGGACGGTGGGGACGGCGTTACTCTGGAAACACCATATATTTT.

Turning to this clone: This sample includes further DNA sequences coding for the same CDR3. This chain connects TRBV7-9 to TRBJ2-1; unclear D gene. This CDR3 spans 13 amino acids. Germline assignment: CDR1 SEHNR and CDR2 FQNEAQ (reference sequence). Trimming cost V 3 bases and J 5 bases, with 8 bases left between them. As DNA, the CDR3 is TGTGCCAGCAGCTTGGCGCTTGACAATGAGCAGTTCTTC. Encoded protein: CASSLALDNEQFF.

The V gene is TRBV21-1, the J gene TRBJ2-7; the tabulated D call, TRBD1, remains unverified against the DNA. TRBV21-1 is noted as a pseudogene. CDR3 size: 16 residues. The CDR3 nucleotides read TGTGCCAGCAGCAAGAGTAAATCAGGGTTTTGCTACGAGCAGTACTTC. Its protein product is CASSKSKSGFCYEQYF.

V and J are TRBV9 and TRBJ1-2; 8 bases match TRBD1. CDR1 and CDR2 from the germline V gene are SGDLS and YYNGEE. The CDR3 extends over 16 amino acids. The V and J ends lost 3 bases and 1 base, in that order; junction bases with no gene match: 8. The CDR3 DNA is TGTGCCAGCAGCGAAAAGACAGGGGCCTTTAACTATGGCTACACCTTC. Protein sequence: CASSEKTGAFNYGYTF.

The chain has TRBV11-2 and TRBJ2-1; either TRBD1 or TRBD2 may fit D (5 bases each). This CDR3 has 14 residues. Germline V gives CDR1 SGHAT, CDR2 FQNNGV. The germline V and J ends were trimmed by 1 base and 9 bases, with 13 bases remaining between them. The DNA for the CDR3 is TGTGCCAGCAGCTTAGGGGTCGGGGACGCTGAGCAGTTCTTC. Its protein product is CASSLGVGDAEQFF.

The table lists this clone with a count of one. The rearrangement joins TRBV9 to TRBJ2-5, with 8 bases identical to TRBD2. Germline CDR1 is SGDLS and CDR2 is YYNGEE. This CDR3 has 16 residues. With V trimmed by 4 bases and J by 4 bases, 12 bases remained unmatched. CDR3 in amino acids: CASSTRSGLAPETQYF. For the CDR3, the DNA is TGTGCCAGCAGCACACGATCCGGACTAGCCCCAGAGACCCAGTACTTC.

The chain links TRBV6-1 to TRBJ1-2; D not resolved. The CDR3 has 10 residues. The V gene's germline CDR1 is MNHNS and CDR2 SASEGT. Trimming removed 8 bases from V and 10 bases from J, with 11 bases in between. The CDR3: CASADPAYTF. The CDR3 DNA follows: TGTGCCAGCGCAGATCCCGCCTACACCTTC.

This chain joins TRBV5-1 and TRBJ2-7; 10 positions agree with TRBD1. V lost 6 bases to trimming and J lost 0 bases; unmatched junction nucleotides: 6. CDR1 is SGHRS, CDR2 YFSETQ, per germline. The CDR3 sequence is 15 residues long. CDR3 sequence reads: CASTTGQGISYEQYF. The CDR3 nucleotides read TGCGCCAGCACCACGGGACAGGGGATCTCCTACGAGCAGTACTTC.

The genes are TRBV2 and TRBJ2-1, with unresolved D. V was pared by 1 base and J by 5 bases, with 18 bases between. In germline, CDR1 is SNHLY, CDR2 FYNNEI. This CDR3 comprises 17 residues. DNA of the CDR3: TGTGCCAGCAGTGAAGTAGCCCCTAGTTTTATCAACAATGAGCAGTTCTTC. Its protein product is CASSEVAPSFINNEQFF.

This chain links TRBV7-2 with TRBJ2-5, with D perhaps TRBD2 (7 bases). V was pared by 1 base and J by 0 bases, with 12 bases between. The germline V gene has CDR1 SGHTA and CDR2 FQGNSA. CDR3 length: 16 amino acids. The CDR3 spells CASSLEGEGNQETQYF. CDR3 bases: TGTGCCAGCAGCTTAGAGGGGGAGGGGAACCAAGAGACCCAGTACTTC.

This clone was seen a single time. This chain connects TRBV19 to TRBJ1-1, with a possible D match to TRBD1 (5 bases). The V end lost 4 bases, the J end lost 1 base, and 13 bases lay between the germline ends. The CDR3 is 15 amino acids. The germline gives CDR1 LNHDA, CDR2 SQIVND (reference sequence). The CDR3, as DNA: TGTGCCAGTAGTACCCTCCTCACAGGGAACACTGAAGCTTTCTTT. Translation: CASSTLLTGNTEAFF.

The rearrangement joins TRBV9 to TRBJ2-1, with TRBD2 matching 11 bases. The V segment lost 7 bases and the J segment 4 bases; nucleotides outside the gene matches: 1. The CDR3 runs to 13 residues. In germline, CDR1 is SGDLS, CDR2 YYNGEE. CDR3: CASGTSGYNEQFF. CDR3 nucleotide sequence: TGTGCCAGCGGGACTAGCGGATACAATGAGCAGTTCTTC.

This clone was seen once. The rearrangement uses TRBV9 and TRBJ2-2; D is perhaps TRBD2 (6 bases). The CDR3 totals 15 residues. Trimming left V 4 bases short and J 2 bases short, with 12 bases between. Per the germline V gene, CDR1 is SGDLS and CDR2 is YYNGEE. The CDR3 region has the DNA TGTGCCAGCAGCTCCCCGGGACTTAACACCGGGGAGCTGTTTTTT. Protein product: CASSSPGLNTGELFF.

The chain uses TRBV9 and TRBJ2-3; D might be TRBD2 (5 bases). Per the germline V gene, CDR1 is SGDLS and CDR2 is YYNGEE. The CDR3 has 16 residues. The V end was cut by 4 bases, the J end by 0 bases, with 15 bases between. The CDR3: CASSPLKGASTDTQYF. CDR3 DNA sequence: TGTGCCAGCAGCCCTCTGAAGGGAGCGAGCACAGATACGCAGTATTTT. Together with reference TRBV9 and TRBJ2-3, the CDR3 gives the full variable domain: DSGVTQTPKHLITATGQRVTLRCSPRSGDLSVYWYQQSLDQGLQFLIQYYNGEERAKGNILERFSAQQFPDLHSELNLSSLELGDSALYFCASSPLKGASTDTQYFGPGTRLTVL.